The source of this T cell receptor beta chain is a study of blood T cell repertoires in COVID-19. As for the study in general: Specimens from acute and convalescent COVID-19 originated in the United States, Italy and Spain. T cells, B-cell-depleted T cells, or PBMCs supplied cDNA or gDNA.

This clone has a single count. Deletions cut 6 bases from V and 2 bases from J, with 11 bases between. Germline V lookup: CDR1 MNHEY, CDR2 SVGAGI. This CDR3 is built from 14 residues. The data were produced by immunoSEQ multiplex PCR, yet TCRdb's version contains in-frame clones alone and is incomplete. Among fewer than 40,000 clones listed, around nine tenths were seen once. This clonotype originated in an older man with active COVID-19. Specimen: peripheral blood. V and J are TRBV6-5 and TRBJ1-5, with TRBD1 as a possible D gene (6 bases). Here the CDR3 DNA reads TGTGCCAGCAGCGTCAGACAGGGCAATCAGCCCCAGCATTTT. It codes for CASSVRQGNQPQHF.